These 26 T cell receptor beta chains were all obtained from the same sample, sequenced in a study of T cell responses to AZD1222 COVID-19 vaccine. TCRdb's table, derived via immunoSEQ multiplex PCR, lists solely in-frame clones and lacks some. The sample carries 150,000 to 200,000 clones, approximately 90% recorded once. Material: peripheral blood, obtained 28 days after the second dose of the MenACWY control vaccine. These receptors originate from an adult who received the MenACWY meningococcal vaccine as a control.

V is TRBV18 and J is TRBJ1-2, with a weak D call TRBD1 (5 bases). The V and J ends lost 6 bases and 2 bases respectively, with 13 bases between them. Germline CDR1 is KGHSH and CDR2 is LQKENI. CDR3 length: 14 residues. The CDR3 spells CASSPGTENYGYTF. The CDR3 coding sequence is TGTGCCAGCTCTCCTGGGACGGAGAACTATGGCTACACCTTC.

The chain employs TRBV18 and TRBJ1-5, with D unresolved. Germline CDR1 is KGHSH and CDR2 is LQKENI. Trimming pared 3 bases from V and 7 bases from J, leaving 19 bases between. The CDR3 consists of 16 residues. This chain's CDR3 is CASSPYGTQLAQPQHF. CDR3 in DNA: TGTGCCAGCTCACCTTATGGTACACAGCTGGCACAGCCCCAGCATTTT.

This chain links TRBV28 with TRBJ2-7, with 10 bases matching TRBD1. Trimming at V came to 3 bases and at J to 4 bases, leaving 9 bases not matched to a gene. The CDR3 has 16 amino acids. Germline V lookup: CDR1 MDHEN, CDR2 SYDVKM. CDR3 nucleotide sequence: TGTGCCAGCAGTTTGCACCCGGGACAGGGGCAATACGAGCAGTACTTC. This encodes CASSLHPGQGQYEQYF.

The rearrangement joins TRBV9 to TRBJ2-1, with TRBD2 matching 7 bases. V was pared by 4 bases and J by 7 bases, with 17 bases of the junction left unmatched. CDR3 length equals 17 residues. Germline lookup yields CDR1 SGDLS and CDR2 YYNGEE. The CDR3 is CASSRTTSALKGNEQFF. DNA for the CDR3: TGTGCCAGCAGCCGGACTACTAGCGCCCTCAAAGGGAATGAGCAGTTCTTC.

Written as DNA, the CDR3 is TGTGCCAGCAGCAGAGCCGGGCCAGGGCAGGATTCACCCCTCCACTTT. It yields the protein CASSRAGPGQDSPLHF. The genes are TRBV27 and TRBJ1-6, with D maybe TRBD1 (5 bases). Germline CDR1 and CDR2: MNHEY and SMNVEV (reference sequence). CDR3 size: 16 residues. The ends were cut back, 6 bases at V and 8 bases at J, with 20 bases in the middle.

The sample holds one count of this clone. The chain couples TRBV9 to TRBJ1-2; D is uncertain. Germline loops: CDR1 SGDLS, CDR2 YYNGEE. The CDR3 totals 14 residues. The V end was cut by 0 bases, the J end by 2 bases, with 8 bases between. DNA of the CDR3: TGTGCCAGCAGCGTAGCTGACACGAACTATGGCTACACCTTC. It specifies CASSVADTNYGYTF.

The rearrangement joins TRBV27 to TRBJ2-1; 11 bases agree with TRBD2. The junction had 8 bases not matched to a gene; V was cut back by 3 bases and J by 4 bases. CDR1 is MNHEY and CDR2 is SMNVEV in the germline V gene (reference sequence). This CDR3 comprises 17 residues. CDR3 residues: CASSFSSTSGTYNEQFF. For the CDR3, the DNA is TGTGCCAGCAGTTTCTCATCGACTAGCGGGACATACAATGAGCAGTTCTTC.

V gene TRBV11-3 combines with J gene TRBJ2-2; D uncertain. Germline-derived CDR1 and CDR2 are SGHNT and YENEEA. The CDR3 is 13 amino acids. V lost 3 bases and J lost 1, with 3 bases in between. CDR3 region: CASSFGNTGELFF. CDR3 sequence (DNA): TGTGCCAGCAGCTTCGGGAACACCGGGGAGCTGTTTTTT. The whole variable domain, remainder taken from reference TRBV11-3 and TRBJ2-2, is EAGVVQSPRYKIIEKKQPVAFWCNPISGHNTLYWYLQNLGQGPELLIRYENEEAVDDSQLPKDRFSAERLKGVDSTLKIQPAELGDSAVYLCASSFGNTGELFFGEGSRLTVL.

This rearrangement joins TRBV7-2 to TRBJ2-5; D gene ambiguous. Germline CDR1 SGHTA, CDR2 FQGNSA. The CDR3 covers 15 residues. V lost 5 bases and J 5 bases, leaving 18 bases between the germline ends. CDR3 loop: CASSPRTPRWETQYF. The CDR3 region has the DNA TGTGCCAGCAGCCCCAGGACCCCAAGGTGGGAGACCCAGTACTTC. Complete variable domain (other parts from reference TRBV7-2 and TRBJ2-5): GAGVSQSPSNKVTEKGKDVELRCDPISGHTALYWYRQSLGQGLEFLIYFQGNSAPDKSGLPSDRFSAERTGGSVSTLTIQRTQQEDSAVYLCASSPRTPRWETQYFGPGTRLLVL.

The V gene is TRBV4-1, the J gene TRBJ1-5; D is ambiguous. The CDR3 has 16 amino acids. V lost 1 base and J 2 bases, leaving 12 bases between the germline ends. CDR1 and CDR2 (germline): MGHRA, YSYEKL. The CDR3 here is CASSQASEVGNQPQHF. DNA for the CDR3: TGCGCCAGCAGCCAAGCCTCAGAAGTAGGCAATCAGCCCCAGCATTTT.

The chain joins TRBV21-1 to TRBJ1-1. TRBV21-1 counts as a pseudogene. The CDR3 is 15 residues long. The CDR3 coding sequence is TGTGCCAGCGGGAGGGGAGGGGTGGCGAACACTGAAGCTTTCTTT. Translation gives CASGRGGVANTEAFF.

CDR3 sequence (DNA): TGTGCCAGCAGCGTAGGGCTATCCTCCCAGGGAAACACCATATATTTT. It translates to CASSVGLSSQGNTIYF. This rearrangement joins TRBV9 to TRBJ1-3; D call uncertain. Germline values: CDR1 SGDLS, CDR2 YYNGEE. V was trimmed by 0 bases and J by 4 bases, leaving 14 bases between them. CDR3 length equals 16 residues.

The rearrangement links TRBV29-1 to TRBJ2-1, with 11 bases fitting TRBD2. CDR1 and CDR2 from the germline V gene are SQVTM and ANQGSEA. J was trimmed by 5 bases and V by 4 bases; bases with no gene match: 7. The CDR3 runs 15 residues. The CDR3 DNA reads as TGCAGCGTTGTCAGGGAGACTAGCGGGAACAATGAGCAGTTCTTC. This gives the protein CSVVRETSGNNEQFF.

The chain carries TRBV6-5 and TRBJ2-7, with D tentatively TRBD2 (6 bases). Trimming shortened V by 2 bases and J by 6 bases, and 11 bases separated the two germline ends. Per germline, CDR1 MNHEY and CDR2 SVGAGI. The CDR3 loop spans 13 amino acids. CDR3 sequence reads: CASSYTSSGEQYF. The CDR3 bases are TGTGCCAGCAGTTACACTAGCTCGGGCGAGCAGTACTTC.

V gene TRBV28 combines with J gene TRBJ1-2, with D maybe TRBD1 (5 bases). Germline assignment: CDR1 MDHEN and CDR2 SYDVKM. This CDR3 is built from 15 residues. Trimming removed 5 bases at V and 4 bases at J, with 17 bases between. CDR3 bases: TGTGCCAGCAGTCACCACCGAGGGAGGGGCTATGGCTACACCTTC. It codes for CASSHHRGRGYGYTF.

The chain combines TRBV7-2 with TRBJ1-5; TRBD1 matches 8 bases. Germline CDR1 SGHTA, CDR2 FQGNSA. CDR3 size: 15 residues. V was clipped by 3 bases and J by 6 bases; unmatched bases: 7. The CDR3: CASSFGTGQGQPQHF. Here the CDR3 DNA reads TGTGCCAGCAGCTTTGGGACAGGCCAAGGTCAGCCCCAGCATTTT.

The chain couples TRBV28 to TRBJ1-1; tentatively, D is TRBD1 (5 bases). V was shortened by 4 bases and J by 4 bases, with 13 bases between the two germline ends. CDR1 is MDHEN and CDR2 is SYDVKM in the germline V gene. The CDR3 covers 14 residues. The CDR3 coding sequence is TGTGCCAGCAGTTACCCGACGGGGACCACTGAAGCTTTCTTT. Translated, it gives CASSYPTGTTEAFF.

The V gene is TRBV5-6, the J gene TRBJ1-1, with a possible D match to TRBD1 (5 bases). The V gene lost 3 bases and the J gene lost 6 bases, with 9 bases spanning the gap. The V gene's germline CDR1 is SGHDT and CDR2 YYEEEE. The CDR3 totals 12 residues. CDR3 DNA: TGTGCCAGCAGCTGGGGGTCGGCTGAAGCTTTCTTT. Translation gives CASSWGSAEAFF.

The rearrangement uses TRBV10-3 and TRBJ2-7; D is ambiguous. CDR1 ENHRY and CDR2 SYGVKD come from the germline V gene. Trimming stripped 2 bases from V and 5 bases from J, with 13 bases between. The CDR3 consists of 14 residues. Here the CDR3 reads CAISEGEGLNEQYF. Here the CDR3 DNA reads TGTGCCATCAGTGAGGGAGAAGGGCTGAACGAGCAGTACTTC.

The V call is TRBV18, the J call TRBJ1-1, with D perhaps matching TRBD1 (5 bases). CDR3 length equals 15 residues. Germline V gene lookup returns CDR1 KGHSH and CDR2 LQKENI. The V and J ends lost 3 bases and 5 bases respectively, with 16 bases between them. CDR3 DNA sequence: TGTGCCAGCTCACCCCCGGACTCCTGGGGGACTGAAGCTTTCTTT. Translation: CASSPPDSWGTEAFF. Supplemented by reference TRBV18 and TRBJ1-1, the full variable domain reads NAGVMQNPRHLVRRRGQEARLRCSPMKGHSHVYWYRQLPEEGLKFMVYLQKENIIDESGMPKERFSAEFPKEGPSILRIQQVVRGDSAAYFCASSPPDSWGTEAFFGQGTRLTVV.

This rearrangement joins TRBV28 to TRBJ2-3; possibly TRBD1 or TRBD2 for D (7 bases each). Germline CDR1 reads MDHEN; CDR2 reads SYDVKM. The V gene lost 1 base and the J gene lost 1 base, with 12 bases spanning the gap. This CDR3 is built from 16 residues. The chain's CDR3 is CASSLYQGGGTDTQYF. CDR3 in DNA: TGTGCCAGCAGTTTATACCAGGGGGGGGGCACAGATACGCAGTATTTT.

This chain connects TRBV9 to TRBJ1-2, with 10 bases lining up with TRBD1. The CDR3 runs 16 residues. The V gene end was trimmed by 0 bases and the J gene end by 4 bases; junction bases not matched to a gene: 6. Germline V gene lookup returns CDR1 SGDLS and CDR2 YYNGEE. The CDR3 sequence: CASSVEGQGTGYGYTF. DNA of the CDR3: TGTGCCAGCAGCGTAGAGGGACAGGGGACAGGCTATGGCTACACCTTC.

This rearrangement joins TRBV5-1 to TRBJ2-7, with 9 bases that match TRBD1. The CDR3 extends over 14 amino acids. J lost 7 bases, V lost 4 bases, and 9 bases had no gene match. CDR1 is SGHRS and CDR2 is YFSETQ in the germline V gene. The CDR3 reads CASSTRDRVGEQYF. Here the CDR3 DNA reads TGCGCCAGCAGCACCCGGGACAGGGTCGGTGAGCAGTACTTC.

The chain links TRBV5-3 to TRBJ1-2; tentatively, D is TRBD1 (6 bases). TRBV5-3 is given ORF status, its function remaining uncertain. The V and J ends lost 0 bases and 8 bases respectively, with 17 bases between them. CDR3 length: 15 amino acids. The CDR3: CARSLVGAQVKGYTF. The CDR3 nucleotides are TGTGCCAGAAGCTTGGTGGGGGCGCAGGTGAAAGGCTACACCTTC.

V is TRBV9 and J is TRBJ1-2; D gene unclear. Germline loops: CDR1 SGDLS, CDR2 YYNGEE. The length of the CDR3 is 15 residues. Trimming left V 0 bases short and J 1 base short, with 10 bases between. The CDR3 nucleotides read TGTGCCAGCAGCGTAGCCCCCATGTTTAACTATGGCTACACCTTC. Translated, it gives CASSVAPMFNYGYTF.

The CDR3 sequence: CSVGAYNQPQHF. The DNA for the CDR3 is TGCAGCGTTGGAGCCTACAATCAGCCCCAGCATTTT. This chain joins TRBV29-1 and TRBJ1-5; D remains unclear. The CDR3 extends over 12 amino acids. V was clipped by 4 bases and J by 3 bases, with 7 bases between them. Germline CDR1 and CDR2: SQVTM and ANQGSEA.